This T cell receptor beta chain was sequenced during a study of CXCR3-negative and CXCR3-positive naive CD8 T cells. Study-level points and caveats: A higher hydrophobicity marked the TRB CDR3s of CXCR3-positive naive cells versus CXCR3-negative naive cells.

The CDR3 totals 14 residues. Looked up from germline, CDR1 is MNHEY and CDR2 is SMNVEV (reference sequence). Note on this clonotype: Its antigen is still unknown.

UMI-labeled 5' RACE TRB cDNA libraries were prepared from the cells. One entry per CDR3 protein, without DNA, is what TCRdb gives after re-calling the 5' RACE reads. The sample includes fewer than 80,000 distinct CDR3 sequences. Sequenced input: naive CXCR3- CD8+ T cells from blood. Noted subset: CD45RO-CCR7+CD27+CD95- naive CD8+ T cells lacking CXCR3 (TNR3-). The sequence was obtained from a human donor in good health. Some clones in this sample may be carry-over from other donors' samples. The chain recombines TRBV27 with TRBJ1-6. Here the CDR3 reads CAPIEGSYNSPLHF.